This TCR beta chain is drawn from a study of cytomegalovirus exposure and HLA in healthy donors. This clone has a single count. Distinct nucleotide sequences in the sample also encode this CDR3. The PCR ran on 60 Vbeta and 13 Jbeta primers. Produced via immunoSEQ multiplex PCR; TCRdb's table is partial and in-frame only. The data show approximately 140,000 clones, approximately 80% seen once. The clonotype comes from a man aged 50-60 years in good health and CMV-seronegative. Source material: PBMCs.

The CDR3 DNA reads TGTGCCAGCAGCGTAGGTGGAGGGAGCTCCTACAATGAGCAGTTCTTC. It encodes CASSVGGGSSYNEQFF. The rearrangement links TRBV9 to TRBJ2-1, with D possibly being TRBD2 (6 bases). The CDR3 totals 16 residues. Per the germline V gene, CDR1 is SGDLS and CDR2 is YYNGEE. Trimming removed 0 bases from V and 0 bases from J, with 10 bases in between. Looking up the rest from reference TRBV9 and TRBJ2-1 gives the full variable domain: DSGVTQTPKHLITATGQRVTLRCSPRSGDLSVYWYQQSLDQGLQFLIQYYNGEERAKGNILERFSAQQFPDLHSELNLSSLELGDSALYFCASSVGGGSSYNEQFFGPGTRLTVL.